The 21 T cell receptor beta chains reported below all come from one sample, sequenced in a study of T-cell reconstitution after alpha-beta-depleted transplantation in children. TCRbeta library preparation incorporated unique molecular identifiers. TCRdb re-called the PCR reads through MiXCR, storing one row per CDR3 protein. This sample carries some 440,000 distinct CDR3 sequences, around 15% of them seen once, and the ten largest clones take approximately 29%. The source material was PBMCs, mostly from graft donor cells, sampled 360 days after TCRalphabeta/CD19-depleted stem cell transplant. The receptors come from a boy younger than two who had a stem cell transplant for Wiskott-Aldrich syndrome, so the T cells may come from the graft donor.

This clonotype was counted once. This CDR3 reads CASSYSSLANEKLFF. The DNA for the CDR3 is TGTGCCAGCAGTTACTCGAGCCTGGCTAATGAAAAACTGTTTTTT. This chain joins TRBV6-5 and TRBJ1-4; D not resolved. The CDR3 is 15 residues long. The germline V and J ends were trimmed by 0 bases and 3 bases, with 8 bases remaining between them. Germline V gene sequence: CDR1 MNHEY, CDR2 SVGAGI.

This clonotype was detected ten times or more. The chain carries TRBV7-2 and TRBJ1-2; tentative D call: TRBD1 (6 bases). Per germline, CDR1 SGHTA and CDR2 FQGNSA. Trimming cost V 7 bases and J 8 bases, with 20 bases left between them. This CDR3 has 14 amino acids. The CDR3 loop reads CASTLGGNTLGYTF. The CDR3 bases are TGTGCCAGCACCCTAGGGGGGAACACCCTAGGCTACACCTTC.

The chain has TRBV9 and TRBJ2-7; D gene unclear. Trimming took off 10 bases at V and 1 base at J, with 3 bases between the two ends. CDR1 and CDR2 (germline): SGDLS, YYNGEE. CDR3 length: 9 amino acids. CDR3 DNA: TGTGCCGTTTCCTACGAGCAGTACTTC. It yields the protein CAVSYEQYF.

In this sample, this clonotype turned up a few times. The V gene is TRBV7-2, the J gene TRBJ2-5; no clear D gene. CDR3 length: 15 amino acids. V was trimmed by 1 base and J by 4 bases, leaving 13 bases between them. Germline V CDR1 and CDR2: SGHTA, FQGNSA. This CDR3 is CASSLDPNPLETQYF. Here the CDR3 DNA reads TGTGCCAGCAGCTTAGATCCTAATCCATTAGAGACCCAGTACTTC. The variable domain in full, completed from reference TRBV7-2 and TRBJ2-5, reads GAGVSQSPSNKVTEKGKDVELRCDPISGHTALYWYRQSLGQGLEFLIYFQGNSAPDKSGLPSDRFSAERTGGSVSTLTIQRTQQEDSAVYLCASSLDPNPLETQYFGPGTRLLVL.

This clonotype was seen repeatedly, ten times or more. The V call is TRBV5-1, the J call TRBJ2-1, with 13 bases aligning to TRBD2. Germline-derived CDR1 and CDR2 are SGHRS and YFSETQ. The CDR3 length is 16 residues. With V trimmed by 5 bases and J by 2 bases, 4 bases remained unmatched. The CDR3 DNA sequence: TGCGCCAGCAGACCCGGACTAGCGGGGGCCTACAATGAGCAGTTCTTC. It yields the protein CASRPGLAGAYNEQFF.

This clonotype was seen a handful of times. The rearrangement uses TRBV20-1 and TRBJ2-2, with 7 nucleotides matching TRBD2. The ends lost 1 base at V and 1 base at J; junction bases unmatched: 3. The CDR3 loop spans 15 amino acids. From germline, CDR1 is DFQATT and CDR2 SNEGSKA (reference sequence). In DNA form, the CDR3 reads TGCAGTGCTAGAGGGGCGGGAGTGAACACCGGGGAGCTGTTTTTT. Protein sequence: CSARGAGVNTGELFF.

This clonotype was detected only a few times. The rearrangement links TRBV29-1 to TRBJ2-5; maybe TRBD1 (5 bases). V lost 2 bases, J lost 5 bases, and 9 bases lay in between. This CDR3 has 12 amino acids. Germline CDR1 is SQVTM and CDR2 is ANQGSEA. CDR3 protein: CSVEQGTETQYF. CDR3 in DNA: TGCAGCGTTGAACAGGGTACGGAGACCCAGTACTTC.

V and J are TRBV12-3 or TRBV12-4 and TRBJ2-5; D is possibly TRBD2 (6 bases). Trimming shortened V by 4 bases and J by 4 bases, and 16 bases separated the two germline ends. The CDR3 is 15 residues long. Written as DNA, the CDR3 is TGTGCCAGCAGTTCTTGGATGGGGAGGAGAGAGACCCAGTACTTC. It codes for CASSSWMGRRETQYF.

There are a few counts of this clonotype. The chain links TRBV4-3 to TRBJ2-7; no definite D call. The germline V gene has CDR1 LGHNA and CDR2 YSLEER. Trimming took 0 bases from V and 3 from J, leaving 6 bases between them. The CDR3 sequence is 13 residues long. The CDR3 DNA is TGCGCCAGCAGCCAAGAACTAAACTACGAGCAGTACTTC. It translates to CASSQELNYEQYF.

V and J are TRBV5-1 and TRBJ2-7; 9 bases match TRBD1. V shed 2 bases and J 0 bases; nucleotides not matched to a gene: 6. Germline V gives CDR1 SGHRS, CDR2 YFSETQ. The CDR3 has 16 amino acids. In nucleotides, the CDR3 is TGCGCCAGCAGCTTTTCGGGACAGGGCTACTCCTACGAGCAGTACTTC. Amino acids: CASSFSGQGYSYEQYF. Supplemented by reference TRBV5-1 and TRBJ2-7, the full variable domain reads KAGVTQTPRYLIKTRGQQVTLSCSPISGHRSVSWYQQTPGQGLQFLFEYFSETQRNKGNFPGRFSGRQFSNSRSEMNVSTLELGDSALYLCASSFSGQGYSYEQYFGPGTRLTVT.

This clonotype has at least ten counts. The chain combines TRBV4-3 with TRBJ1-2; D gene ambiguous. Germline V lookup: CDR1 LGHNA, CDR2 YSLEER. The CDR3 runs to 13 residues. Trimming removed 2 bases from V and 7 bases from J, with 11 bases in between. As DNA, the CDR3 is TGCGCCAGCAGCCAACTCCCCGAGGGTGGCTACACCTTC. This codes for CASSQLPEGGYTF.

This clonotype was detected a few times. J is TRBJ2-1 and V is TRBV29-1; D unclear. Germline V lookup: CDR1 SQVTM, CDR2 ANQGSEA. V was shortened by 4 bases and J by 0 bases, with 16 bases between the two germline ends. This CDR3 spans 16 amino acids. The chain's CDR3 is CSVVFGVLDSYNEQFF. CDR3 sequence (DNA): TGCAGCGTTGTTTTTGGCGTCCTAGACTCCTACAATGAGCAGTTCTTC.

A word on this clonotype: This may be a read error, as it is one base from a much larger clone. The V and J genes are TRBV12-3 or TRBV12-4 and TRBJ1-1; the D is unclear. The CDR3 sequence is 12 residues long. V was pared by 5 bases and J by 0 bases, with 4 bases between. CDR3 coding DNA: TGTGCCAGCAGTGGGCTGAACACTGAAGCTTTCTTT. Amino acid sequence: CASSGLNTEAFF.

The gene calls are TRBV12-3 or TRBV12-4 and TRBJ2-4; 7 nucleotides agree with TRBD2. V trimming: 4 bases; J trimming: 0 bases; junction bases outside the gene matches: 18. The CDR3 runs to 20 residues. In DNA form, the CDR3 reads TGTGCCAGCAGTTATTTCTATCCGGGACTAAACTCTCTAGCCAAAAACATTCAGTACTTC. Translating gives CASSYFYPGLNSLAKNIQYF.

The rearrangement joins TRBV10-3 to TRBJ2-2, with 8 bases aligning to TRBD2. CDR3 length: 15 residues. J lost 2 bases, V lost 7 bases, and 6 bases had no gene match. Per the germline V gene, CDR1 is ENHRY and CDR2 is SYGVKD. The chain's CDR3 is CAIKMAGGNTGELFF. In nucleotides, the CDR3 is TGTGCCATCAAAATGGCGGGGGGTAACACCGGGGAGCTGTTTTTT.

This clonotype was seen a few times. The V call is TRBV2, the J call TRBJ1-5; possible D gene TRBD1, 6 bases. V lost 7 bases and J 5 bases, leaving 18 bases between the germline ends. CDR3 length equals 15 residues. CDR1 is SNHLY and CDR2 is FYNNEI in the germline V gene. The CDR3 loop is CASTRWGGLDQPQHF. CDR3 DNA: TGTGCCAGCACCCGGTGGGGGGGGCTGGATCAGCCCCAGCATTTT.

This clonotype was recorded a few times. V and J are TRBV12-3 or TRBV12-4 and TRBJ1-1, with D possibly being TRBD1 (5 bases). The V gene lost 3 bases and the J gene lost 5 bases, with 7 bases spanning the gap. The CDR3 is made up of 12 amino acids. The CDR3 is CASSFWGTEAFF. As DNA, the CDR3 is TGTGCCAGCAGTTTTTGGGGGACTGAAGCTTTCTTT.

V and J are TRBV6-1 and TRBJ2-5, with D perhaps assigned TRBD1 or TRBD2 (5 bases each). In germline, CDR1 is MNHNS, CDR2 SASEGT. Trimming removed 6 bases at V and 6 bases at J, with 17 bases between. This CDR3 has 14 residues. The CDR3, as DNA: TGTGCCAGCAGCTCCGGGACGCAGTTTAAGACCCAGTACTTC. It translates to CASSSGTQFKTQYF.

This clonotype occurred many times. The genes are TRBV29-1 and TRBJ1-2; D possibly corresponds to TRBD1 (6 bases). CDR1 is SQVTM, CDR2 ANQGSEA, per germline. The CDR3 contains 13 residues. V lost 4 bases and J lost 1, with 10 bases in between. CDR3 residues: CSVAPGHNYGYTF. The DNA for the CDR3 is TGCAGCGTTGCCCCGGGACATAACTATGGCTACACCTTC.

The chain uses TRBV7-9 and TRBJ1-6; maybe TRBD1 (5 bases). V dropped 1 base and J dropped 2 bases, with 12 bases sitting between them. The CDR3 has 17 amino acids. Germline lookup yields CDR1 SEHNR and CDR2 FQNEAQ (reference sequence). The CDR3 loop reads CASSLEWKGTYNSPLHF. The CDR3 nucleotides read TGTGCCAGCAGCTTAGAGTGGAAGGGGACCTATAATTCACCCCTCCACTTT.

This clonotype was detected a few times. The rearrangement joins TRBV3-1 to TRBJ2-2, with a weak D call TRBD2 (5 bases). Trimming left V 8 bases short and J 8 bases short, with 9 bases between. The CDR3 is made up of 11 amino acids. The germline gives CDR1 LGHDT, CDR2 YNNKEL (reference sequence). The chain's CDR3 is CASEGRGELFF. CDR3 nucleotides: TGTGCCAGCGAGGGTAGGGGGGAGCTGTTTTTT.